These T cell receptor beta chains were read from a single sample in a study of T cell responses to AZD1222 COVID-19 vaccine. Sequencing was performed with immunoSEQ multiplex PCR; in TCRdb, only in-frame clones are kept and a portion is missing. The data contain 150,000 to 200,000 clones, 85% to 90% of them singletons. This specimen was peripheral blood, taken on day 0 of AZD1222 vaccination. These receptor sequences come from an adult in good health. Each CDR3 is given with its conserved first and last residue. The D gene is left open where the match is weak.

v_gene	j_gene	d_gene	CDR3aa
TRBV6-5	TRBJ1-2	NA	CASSRTDNYGYTF
TRBV30	TRBJ1-1	NA	CARRPRETARGTEAFF
TRBV18	TRBJ2-7	NA	CASSPFETTYSSYEQYF
TRBV6-5	TRBJ1-2	TRBD1	CASSRTGLDYGYTF
TRBV12-3/TRBV12-4	TRBJ2-7	NA	CASSRQSYEQYF
TRBV6-5	TRBJ2-7	TRBD2	CASSSLSGSVYEQYF
TRBV4-1	TRBJ2-1	TRBD1	CASSQDRQGVYNEQFF
TRBV28	TRBJ1-5	NA	CASSTIQRLNQPQHF
TRBV4-3	TRBJ2-5	NA	CASSQGLGTPDRETQYF
TRBV10-3	TRBJ1-3	NA	CAISESPDSSGNTIYF
TRBV7-9	TRBJ1-2	TRBD1	CASSQQGAVGYTF
TRBV28	TRBJ1-6	NA	CASSLSLGVGNSPLHF
TRBV28	TRBJ1-1	TRBD1	CASTWTGAMNTEAFF
TRBV7-3	TRBJ2-2	TRBD2	CASSLSASGGYTGELFF
TRBV7-2	TRBJ2-1	NA	CASSRAGRGTYNEQFF
TRBV10-3	TRBJ1-5	NA	CAISERGGNQPQHF
TRBV5-1	TRBJ2-5	NA	CASSRGDFRETQYF